This is a list of T cell receptor beta chains from one sample in a study of cytomegalovirus exposure and HLA in healthy donors. Clones were read by immunoSEQ multiplex PCR, and TCRdb kept only the in-frame ones, dropping some. The table records some 140,000 clones, about 70% of them present only once. Sequenced input: PBMCs. These receptors all stem from a man aged 18 to 29 in good health and CMV-seronegative. CDR3s leave out the opening cysteine and the closing phenylalanine or tryptophan. The order of the fields is V gene, J gene, CDR3 protein.

TRBV10-3,TRBJ2-5,AISDAKTPQETQY
TRBV28,TRBJ1-1,ASSLRQGVNTEAF
TRBV7-2,TRBJ2-2,ASSLGLAGGGTGELF
TRBV7-7,TRBJ2-4,ASSSGTSAIQY
TRBV19,TRBJ2-1,ASSIAPKHEQF
TRBV23-1,TRBJ1-5,ASSQSREPDQPQH
TRBV7-7,TRBJ2-3,ASSPGTSPTTDTQY
TRBV18,TRBJ2-1,ASSPLGQGPYNEQF
TRBV27,TRBJ1-5,ASSQDRYQPQH
TRBV7-9,TRBJ1-1,ASSLGGQFMNTEAF
TRBV29-1,TRBJ2-5,SVEDQGRWETQY
TRBV10-3,TRBJ2-5,AISGEKETQY
TRBV7-2,TRBJ2-2,ASSLVVGTQGFGELF
TRBV29-1,TRBJ2-1,SVDWQGGRNEQF
TRBV5-1,TRBJ2-5,ASSFGKFQETQY
TRBV29-1,TRBJ2-2,SVGGRWSNTGELF
TRBV5-1,TRBJ2-2,ASSKAETGELF
TRBV5-5,TRBJ1-6,ASSQMAGNSPLH
TRBV9,TRBJ2-5,ASSVAGGQQETQY
TRBV7-8,TRBJ2-7,ASSLLFSNYEQY
TRBV6-5,TRBJ1-1,ASKIRGLANTEAF
TRBV28,TRBJ1-5,ASSFTEILSNQPQH
TRBV7-9,TRBJ2-5,ASSFAGTVQETQY
TRBV7-3,TRBJ2-5,ASSFRLAGGQETQY
TRBV2,TRBJ2-3,ASSVLRGVGTDTQY
TRBV19,TRBJ1-2,ASSIYRGSYT
TRBV11-2,TRBJ2-7,ASSPSDRAYEQY
TRBV11-2,TRBJ1-6,ASSLDFRSYNSPLH
TRBV7-2,TRBJ2-3,ASSSGLAGDTQY
TRBV30,TRBJ2-3,AWSGVPGTDTQY
TRBV5-6,TRBJ2-3,ASSLYLDTQY
TRBV5-3,TRBJ2-1,ARSLQGQRAV
TRBV15,TRBJ2-1,ATTSGEHNEQF
TRBV7-9,TRBJ2-3,ASSPGGGADTQY
TRBV30,TRBJ1-6,AWSPGQGSTNSPLH
TRBV19,TRBJ1-5,ASSFEDSNQPQH
TRBV4-3,TRBJ2-7,ASSHLQTGGRSEQY
TRBV7-9,TRBJ2-1,ASHRGQAYNEQF
TRBV19,TRBJ2-1,ASSTGGGAFNEQF
TRBV10-3,TRBJ2-1,AISESTGRYNEQF
TRBV10-3,TRBJ1-3,AISDRAGNTIY
TRBV5-1,TRBJ2-3,ASSLGRGPSSGGLSTDTQY
TRBV11-2,TRBJ2-3,ASSLAIGGASTDTQY
TRBV7-9,TRBJ1-1,ASRWGQGEAF